This TCR beta chain emerged from a study of blood T cell repertoires in COVID-19. Turning to the study itself: Italy, Spain and the United States were the sources of the convalescent and acute COVID-19 samples. T cells, B-cell-depleted T cells, or PBMCs provided the cDNA or gDNA that served as material.

As originally analysed: Reference gene primer amplification yielded estimated nucleated cell counts. Assay used: immunoSEQ multiplex PCR; TCRdb lists only in-frame clones, some missing. Clone size and V and J calls were adopted from that table, with D and trimming inferred from the DNA. Found here are 250,000 or so clones, 88% of them singletons; the top ten hold less than 3.5%. V trimming: 1 base; J trimming: 6 bases; junction bases outside the gene matches: 4. The CDR3 length is 14 residues. Germline CDR1 is SEHNR and CDR2 is FQNEAQ (reference sequence). The TCR was taken from a woman aged 55-75 years with acute or convalescent COVID-19. Input material: peripheral blood. This chain links TRBV7-9 with TRBJ1-2, with 8 positions matching TRBD1. The CDR3 is CASSLGQGNNGYTF. The CDR3 DNA is TGTGCCAGCAGCTTAGGACAGGGGAATAATGGCTACACCTTC. Full variable domain (outside the CDR3, taken from reference TRBV7-9 and TRBJ1-2): DTGVSQNPRHKITKRGQNVTFRCDPISEHNRLYWYRQTLGQGPEFLTYFQNEAQLEKSRLLSDRFSAERPKGSFSTLEIQRTEQGDSAMYLCASSLGQGNNGYTFGSGTRLTVV.